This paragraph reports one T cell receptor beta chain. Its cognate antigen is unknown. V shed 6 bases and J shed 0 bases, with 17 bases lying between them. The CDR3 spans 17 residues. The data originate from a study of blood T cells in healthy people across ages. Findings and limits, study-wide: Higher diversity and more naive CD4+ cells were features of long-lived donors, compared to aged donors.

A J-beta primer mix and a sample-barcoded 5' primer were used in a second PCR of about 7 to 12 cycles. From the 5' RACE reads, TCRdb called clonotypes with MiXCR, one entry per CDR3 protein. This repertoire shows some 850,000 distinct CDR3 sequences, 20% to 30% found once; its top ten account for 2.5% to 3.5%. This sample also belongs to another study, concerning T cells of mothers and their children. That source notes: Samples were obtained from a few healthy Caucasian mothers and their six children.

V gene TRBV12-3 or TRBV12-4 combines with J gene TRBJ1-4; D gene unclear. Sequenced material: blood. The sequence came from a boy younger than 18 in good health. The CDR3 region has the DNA TGTGCCAGCAGCCGGGCGGATGCTAGAGCAACTAATGAAAAACTGTTTTTT. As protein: CASSRADARATNEKLFF.